Shown below are 10 T cell receptor beta chains from a single sample sequenced in a study of blood T cells in healthy people across ages. The use of a sample-barcoded 5' primer and a J-beta primer mix characterized a second PCR of about 6 to 12 cycles. From the 5' RACE reads, TCRdb called clonotypes with MiXCR, one entry per CDR3 protein. This table has fewer than 2 million distinct CDR3 sequences, 39% appearing once. Specimen: blood. The source is a human donor in good health.

The rearrangement joins TRBV12-3 or TRBV12-4 to TRBJ1-1; D is undetermined. The V end was cut by 2 bases, the J end by 0 bases, with 25 bases between. This CDR3 has 20 amino acids. The DNA of the CDR3 is TGTGCCAGCAGTTTATTTTTCGGCTATGACCAGACCAGAATGAACACTGAAGCTTTCTTT. Protein: CASSLFFGYDQTRMNTEAFF.

The rearrangement joins TRBV7-3 to TRBJ1-5; the D gene is possibly TRBD1 (5 bases). There are 13 residues in the CDR3. CDR1 is SGHTA and CDR2 is FQGTGA in the germline V gene. The ends were cut back, 5 bases at V and 4 bases at J, with 9 bases in the middle. The CDR3 DNA follows: TGTGCCAGCAGCGCCGACAGAAATCAGCCCCAGCATTTT. Encoded protein: CASSADRNQPQHF.

V and J are TRBV9 and TRBJ2-1; D may be TRBD2 (5 bases). V was cut by 4 bases and J by 9 bases, with 11 bases left in between. Germline values: CDR1 SGDLS, CDR2 YYNGEE. The CDR3 has 12 amino acids. Here the CDR3 DNA reads TGTGCCAGCAGCTCCCGGGATTCTGAGCAGTTCTTC. Its translation is CASSSRDSEQFF.

The V and J genes are TRBV9 and TRBJ2-5; D may be TRBD1 (5 bases). CDR3 size: 15 residues. Germline CDR1 and CDR2: SGDLS and YYNGEE. The germline V and J ends were trimmed by 4 bases and 0 bases, with 13 bases remaining between them. Here the CDR3 DNA reads TGTGCCAGCAGCCCTCTCCAGGGTTACCAAGAGACCCAGTACTTC. This gives the protein CASSPLQGYQETQYF.

This clonotype showed up just a few times. The CDR3, as DNA: TGCAGTGCTGCAATCCGGGACAGGGGTCCAGATACGCAGTATTTT. Residues: CSAAIRDRGPDTQYF. The chain uses TRBV20-1 and TRBJ2-3; 10 bases match TRBD1. Germline values: CDR1 DFQATT, CDR2 SNEGSKA (reference sequence). The CDR3 consists of 15 residues. The junction had 9 bases not matched to a gene; V was cut back by 5 bases and J by 4 bases.

With regard to this clonotype: Relative to the germline gene, one junction end is altered; a read error may explain this. The V call is TRBV10-3, the J call TRBJ2-4; D could derive from TRBD1 or TRBD2 (5 bases each). The germline gives CDR1 ENHRY, CDR2 SYGVKD. The CDR3 covers 13 residues. The CDR3 here is CAVSEPGPSIQYF. The CDR3 DNA follows: TGTGCCGTCAGTGAACCGGGACCTAGCATTCAGTACTTC.

This clonotype was seen more than once but under ten times. V is TRBV4-1 and J is TRBJ2-5; TRBD2 aligns across 7 bases. The CDR3 covers 15 residues. Germline CDR1 MGHRA, CDR2 YSYEKL. The trim removed 0 bases at V and 0 bases at J, leaving 1 base unmatched. CDR3 region: CASSQDAGDQETQYF. The CDR3 nucleotides read TGCGCCAGCAGCCAAGATGCGGGAGACCAAGAGACCCAGTACTTC.

This clonotype was observed many times. The V gene is TRBV5-8, the J gene TRBJ2-5; 14 bases are shared with TRBD2. Germline loops: CDR1 SGHTS, CDR2 YDEGEE. The V and J ends lost 3 bases and 5 bases, in that order; junction bases with no gene match: 9. This CDR3 comprises 17 residues. DNA of the CDR3: TGTGCCAGCAGCTCCGGGACTAGCGGGGGCAATGGGGAGACCCAGTACTTC. The encoded protein is CASSSGTSGGNGETQYF.

This clonotype was detected a few times. The chain is built from TRBV9 and TRBJ1-1; no firm D call. From germline, CDR1 is SGDLS and CDR2 YYNGEE. This CDR3 spans 14 amino acids. V lost 2 bases, J lost 0 bases, and 8 bases lay in between. The DNA for the CDR3 is TGTGCCAGCAGCGTGGCAGGAATGAACACTGAAGCTTTCTTT. It translates to CASSVAGMNTEAFF.

The V and J genes are TRBV29-1 and TRBJ2-3, with TRBD1 matching over 8 bases. Trimming at V came to 8 bases and at J to 3 bases, leaving 10 bases not matched to a gene. The CDR3 is 14 residues long. The germline V gene encodes CDR1 SQVTM and CDR2 ANQGSEA. The CDR3 region has the DNA TGCAGCACTTCAGGGGGCTGCGGTACAGATACGCAGTATTTT. Protein sequence: CSTSGGCGTDTQYF.